The present entry profiles one TCR beta chain with its context. Its target is not known. TCRdb reprocessed the 5' RACE reads and reports one entry per CDR3 protein, with no DNA. Its table lists about 380,000 distinct CDR3 sequences. This CDR3 region has 12 residues. Germline values: CDR1 SNHLY, CDR2 FYNNEI. These data belong to a study of T cells expressing NK-cell markers. Study details: Sorted CD3+CD56+NKG2C+, CD3+CD56+NKG2C- and CD3+CD56-NKG2C+ T cells supplied TCR beta repertoires. Findings and caveats of the study: Among several donors, these clonotypes also ranked first in the CD3+CD56-NKG2C+ fraction.

The chain is built from TRBV2 and TRBJ2-3. Sequenced input: blood T cells: a sorted CD56 or NKG2C T cell subset, CD4+ or CD8+ T cells, or bulk PBMC T cells (not recorded which). This clonotype originated in a man aged 18 to 70 in good health. CDR3 sequence reads: CASTGYTDTQYF.